This TCR beta chain was captured by sequencing in a study of blood T cell repertoires in COVID-19. Across the study: Samples taken during acute and convalescent COVID-19 were collected in the United States, Italy and Spain. T cells, B-cell-depleted T cells, or PBMCs provided the cDNA or gDNA that served as material.

Per the original data handling: Reference gene primers were amplified, and this amplification served to estimate nucleated cell counts. The data were produced by immunoSEQ multiplex PCR, yet TCRdb's version contains in-frame clones alone and is incomplete. V and J calls and clone size follow that table, whereas D and trimming were derived from the DNA. The sample contains 200,000 to 250,000 clones, just over 85% of which appear only once. Participants had their cohort set by participant-reported clinical history. The sequencing input was PBMCs or T cells enriched from blood (not recorded which). The source of this sequence is a woman in her forties or fifties with acute COVID-19.

CDR3 loop: CASSRQEASYNEQFF. The DNA for the CDR3 is TGTGCCAGCAGCCGACAGGAAGCCTCCTACAATGAGCAGTTCTTC. This sequence joins TRBV5-4 and TRBJ2-1; tentative D call: TRBD1 (6 bases). Germline lookup yields CDR1 SGHNT and CDR2 YYREEE (reference sequence). V lost 4 bases, J lost 0 bases, and 11 bases lay in between. The CDR3 has 15 amino acids.